This TCR beta chain was documented in a study of early T cells in non-severe SARS-CoV-2 infection. At least ten counts were recorded for this clonotype. The V end was cut by 5 bases, the J end by 9 bases, with 22 bases between. The CDR3 is made up of 15 amino acids. Germline CDR1 reads SGHRS; CDR2 reads YFSETQ. Unique molecular identifiers (one per individual cDNA molecule) were attached. TCRdb reprocessed the 5' RACE reads with MiXCR, giving one entry per CDR3 protein. The table has tens of thousands of distinct CDR3 sequences, approximately 13% seen once; the top ten hold approximately 6.1%. Specimen: whole blood. This clonotype originated in an adult who was a healthcare worker with PCR-confirmed SARS-CoV-2 infection or an uninfected control (not recorded which). The rearrangement links TRBV5-1 to TRBJ2-3; tentative D call: TRBD1 (6 bases). CDR3 region: CASREVDRDHRTQYF. Here the CDR3 DNA reads TGCGCCAGCAGGGAAGTGGACAGAGATCACAGGACGCAGTATTTT.